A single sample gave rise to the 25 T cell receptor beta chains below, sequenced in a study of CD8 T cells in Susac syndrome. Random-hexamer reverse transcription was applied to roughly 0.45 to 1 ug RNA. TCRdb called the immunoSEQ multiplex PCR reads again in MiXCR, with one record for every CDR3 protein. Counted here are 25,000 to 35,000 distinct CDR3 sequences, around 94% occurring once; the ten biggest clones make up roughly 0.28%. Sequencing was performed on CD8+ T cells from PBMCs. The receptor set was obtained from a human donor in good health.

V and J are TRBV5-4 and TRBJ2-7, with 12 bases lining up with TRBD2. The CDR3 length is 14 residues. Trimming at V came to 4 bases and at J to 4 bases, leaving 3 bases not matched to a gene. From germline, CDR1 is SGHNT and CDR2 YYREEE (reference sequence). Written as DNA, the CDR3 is TGTGCCAGCAGCAGGACTAGCGGGGTTTACGAGCAGTACTTC. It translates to CASSRTSGVYEQYF.

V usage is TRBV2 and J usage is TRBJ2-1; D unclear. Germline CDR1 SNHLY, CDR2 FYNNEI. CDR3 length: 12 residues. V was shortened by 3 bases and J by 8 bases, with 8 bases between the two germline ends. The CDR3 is CASSELSHEQFF. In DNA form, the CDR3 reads TGTGCCAGCAGTGAGTTGAGCCATGAGCAGTTCTTC.

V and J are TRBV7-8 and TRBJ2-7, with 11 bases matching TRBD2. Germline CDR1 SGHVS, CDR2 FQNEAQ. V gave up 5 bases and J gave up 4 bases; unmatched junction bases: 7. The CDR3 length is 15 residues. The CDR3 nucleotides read TGTGCCAGCAGCCCTGGGACTAGCGGTCTTTACGAGCAGTACTTC. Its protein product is CASSPGTSGLYEQYF.

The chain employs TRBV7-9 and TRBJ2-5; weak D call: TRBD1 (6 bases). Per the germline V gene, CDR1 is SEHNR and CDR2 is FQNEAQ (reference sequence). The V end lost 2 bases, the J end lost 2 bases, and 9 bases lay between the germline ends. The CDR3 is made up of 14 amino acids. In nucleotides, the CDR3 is TGTGCCAGCAGCTTACAGGGGACGCAAGAGACCCAGTACTTC. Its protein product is CASSLQGTQETQYF.

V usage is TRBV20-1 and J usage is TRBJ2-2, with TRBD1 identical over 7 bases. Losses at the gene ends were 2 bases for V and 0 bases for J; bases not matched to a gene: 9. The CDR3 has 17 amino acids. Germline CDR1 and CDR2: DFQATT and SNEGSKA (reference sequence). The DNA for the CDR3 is TGCAGTGCTAGACGCAGTGACAGGGCTTCGAACACCGGGGAGCTGTTTTTT. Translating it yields CSARRSDRASNTGELFF.

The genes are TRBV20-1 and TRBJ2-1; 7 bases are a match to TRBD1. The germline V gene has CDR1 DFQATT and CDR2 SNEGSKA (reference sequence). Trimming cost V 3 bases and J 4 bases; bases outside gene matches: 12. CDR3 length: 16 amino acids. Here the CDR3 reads CSASPSTGPEYNEQFF. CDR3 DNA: TGCAGTGCTAGTCCCTCGACAGGGCCTGAATACAATGAGCAGTTCTTC.

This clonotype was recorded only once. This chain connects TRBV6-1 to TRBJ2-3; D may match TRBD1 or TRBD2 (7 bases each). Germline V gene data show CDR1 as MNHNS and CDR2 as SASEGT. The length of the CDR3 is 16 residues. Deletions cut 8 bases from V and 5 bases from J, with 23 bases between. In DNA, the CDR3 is TGTGCCAGCCATTCCGAGGGGAGGGGGCAGGGAGATACGCAGTATTTT. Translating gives CASHSEGRGQGDTQYF.

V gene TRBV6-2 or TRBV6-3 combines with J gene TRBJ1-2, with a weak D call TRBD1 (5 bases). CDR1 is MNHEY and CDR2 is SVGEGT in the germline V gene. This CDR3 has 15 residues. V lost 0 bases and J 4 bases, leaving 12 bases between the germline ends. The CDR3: CASSYSETDTYGYTF. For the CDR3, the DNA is TGTGCCAGCAGTTACTCGGAGACAGACACCTATGGCTACACCTTC.

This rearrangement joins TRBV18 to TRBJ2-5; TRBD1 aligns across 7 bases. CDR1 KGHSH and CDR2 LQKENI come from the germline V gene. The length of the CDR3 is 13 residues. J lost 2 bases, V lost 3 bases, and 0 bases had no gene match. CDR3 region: CASSPGQQETQYF. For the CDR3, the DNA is TGTGCCAGCTCACCGGGACAGCAAGAGACCCAGTACTTC.

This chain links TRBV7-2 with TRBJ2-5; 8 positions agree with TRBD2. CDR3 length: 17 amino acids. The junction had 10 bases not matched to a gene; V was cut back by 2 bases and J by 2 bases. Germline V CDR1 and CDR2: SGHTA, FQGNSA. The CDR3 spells CASSLFEMIAGQETQYF. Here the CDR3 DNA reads TGTGCCAGCAGCTTATTCGAGATGATAGCGGGACAAGAGACCCAGTACTTC.

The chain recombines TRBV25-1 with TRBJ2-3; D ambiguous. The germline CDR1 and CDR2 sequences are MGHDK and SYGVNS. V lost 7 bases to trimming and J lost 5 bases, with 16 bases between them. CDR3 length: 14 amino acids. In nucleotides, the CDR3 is TGTGCCAGCAATTGGGCAGCCGGCGAAGATACGCAGTATTTT. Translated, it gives CASNWAAGEDTQYF.

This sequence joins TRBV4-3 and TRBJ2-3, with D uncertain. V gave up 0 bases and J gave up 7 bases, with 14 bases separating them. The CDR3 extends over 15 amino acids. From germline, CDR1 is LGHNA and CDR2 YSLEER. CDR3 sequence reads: CASSQDRGSSYTQYF. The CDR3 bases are TGCGCCAGCAGCCAAGATCGCGGTAGCAGCTATACGCAGTATTTT.

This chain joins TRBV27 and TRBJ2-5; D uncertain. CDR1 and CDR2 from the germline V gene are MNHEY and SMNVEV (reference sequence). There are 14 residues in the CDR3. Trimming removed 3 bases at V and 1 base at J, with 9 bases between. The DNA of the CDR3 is TGTGCCAGCAGTTTGCGTAGGCTCCAAGAGACCCAGTACTTC. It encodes CASSLRRLQETQYF.

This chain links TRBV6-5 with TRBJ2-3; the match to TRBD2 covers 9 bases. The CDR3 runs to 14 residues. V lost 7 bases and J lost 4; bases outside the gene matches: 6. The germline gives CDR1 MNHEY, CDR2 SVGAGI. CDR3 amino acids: CASTAGGLPDTQYF. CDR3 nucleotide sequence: TGTGCCAGCACTGCGGGGGGGCTTCCAGATACGCAGTATTTT.

CDR3 residues: CASSVRVFTEAFF. DNA for the CDR3: TGTGCCAGCAGCGTGAGGGTTTTCACTGAAGCTTTCTTT. The V and J genes are TRBV9 and TRBJ1-1, with D unresolved. V was pared by 2 bases and J by 4 bases, with 9 bases between. CDR3 length equals 13 residues. Per the germline V gene, CDR1 is SGDLS and CDR2 is YYNGEE.

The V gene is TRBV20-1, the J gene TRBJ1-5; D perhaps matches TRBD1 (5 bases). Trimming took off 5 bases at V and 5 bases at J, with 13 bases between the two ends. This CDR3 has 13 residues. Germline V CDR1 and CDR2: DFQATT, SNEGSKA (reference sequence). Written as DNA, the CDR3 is TGCAGTGCTGCGGGGGAACTGGATCAGCCCCAGCATTTT. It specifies CSAAGELDQPQHF.

Written as DNA, the CDR3 is TGCGCCAGCAGCCAAAACCGGGATATCGGTGAGCAGTTCTTC. Residues: CASSQNRDIGEQFF. The V gene is TRBV4-3, the J gene TRBJ2-1; a possible D gene is TRBD2 (5 bases). Trimming removed 2 bases at V and 9 bases at J, with 14 bases between. The CDR3 runs 14 residues. The germline V gene has CDR1 LGHNA and CDR2 YSLEER.

The DNA for the CDR3 is TGTGCCAGCAGTTTTTACACAGATACGCAGTATTTT. The encoded protein is CASSFYTDTQYF. The chain uses TRBV12-3 or TRBV12-4 and TRBJ2-3; no reliable D call. The CDR3 spans 12 residues. Trimming cost V 3 bases and J 2 bases, with 3 bases left between them.

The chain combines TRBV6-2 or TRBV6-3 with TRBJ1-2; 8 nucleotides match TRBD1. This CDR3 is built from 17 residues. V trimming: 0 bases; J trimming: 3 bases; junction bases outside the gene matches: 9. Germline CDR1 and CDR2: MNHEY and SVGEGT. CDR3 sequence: CASSYSSTPGGDYGYTF. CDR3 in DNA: TGTGCCAGCAGTTACTCCTCGACCCCAGGGGGCGACTATGGCTACACCTTC.

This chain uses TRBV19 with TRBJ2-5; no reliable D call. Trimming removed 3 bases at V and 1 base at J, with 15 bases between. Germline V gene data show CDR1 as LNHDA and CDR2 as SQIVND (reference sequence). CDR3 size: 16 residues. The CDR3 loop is CASSIGRRLSQETQYF. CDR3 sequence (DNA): TGTGCCAGTAGTATCGGTCGAAGGCTGAGCCAAGAGACCCAGTACTTC.

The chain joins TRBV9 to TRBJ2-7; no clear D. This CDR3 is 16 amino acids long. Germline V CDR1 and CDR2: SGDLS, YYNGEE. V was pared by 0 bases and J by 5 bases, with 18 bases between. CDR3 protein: CASSVGRTAGNNEQYF. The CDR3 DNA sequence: TGTGCCAGCAGCGTAGGGCGGACCGCCGGTAATAACGAGCAGTACTTC.

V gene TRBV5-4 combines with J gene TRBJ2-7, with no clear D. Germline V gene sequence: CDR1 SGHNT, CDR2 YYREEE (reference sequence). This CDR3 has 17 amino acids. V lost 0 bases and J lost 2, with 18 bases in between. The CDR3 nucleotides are TGTGCCAGCAGCTTGGACATTCAAGGAATTCGCACCTACGAGCAGTACTTC. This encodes CASSLDIQGIRTYEQYF.

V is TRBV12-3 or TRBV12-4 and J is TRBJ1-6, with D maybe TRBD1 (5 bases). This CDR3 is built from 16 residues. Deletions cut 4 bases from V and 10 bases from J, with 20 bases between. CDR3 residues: CASSSSHGGRGSPLHF. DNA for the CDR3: TGTGCCAGCAGTTCCTCCCATGGGGGGAGAGGATCACCCCTCCACTTT.

The CDR3 DNA reads as TGCAGCGTTGGGTCGCAGGGGGCTTACAATGAGCAGTTCTTC. Its protein product is CSVGSQGAYNEQFF. The chain links TRBV29-1 to TRBJ2-1; 8 bases are shared with TRBD1. The V gene's germline CDR1 is SQVTM and CDR2 ANQGSEA. The J segment lost 4 bases and the V segment lost 4 bases, leaving 6 bases of the junction unmatched. The CDR3 runs 14 residues.

This CDR3 is CAISLDSSGANVLTF. The CDR3 DNA follows: TGTGCCATCAGTCTTGACAGCTCTGGGGCCAACGTCCTGACTTTC. V is TRBV10-3 and J is TRBJ2-6, with a tentative D call TRBD1 (5 bases). Germline CDR1 and CDR2: ENHRY and SYGVKD. The CDR3 contains 15 residues. With 5 bases removed from V and 0 bases from J, the gap between germline ends came to 8 bases.